The 17 T cell receptor beta chains below all came from one sample that was sequenced in a study of blood T cells in healthy people across ages. It was with a sample-barcoded 5' primer and a J-beta primer mix that a second PCR of about 6 to 11 cycles was run. Via MiXCR, TCRdb re-called the 5' RACE reads, giving one row per CDR3 protein. The sample records just under 900,000 distinct CDR3 sequences, under 30% being singletons. What was sequenced was blood. The receptors derive from a woman aged 80 or older in good health.

The chain couples TRBV12-3 or TRBV12-4 to TRBJ2-3, with D perhaps TRBD1 (5 bases). Trimming removed 1 base at V and 11 bases at J, with 22 bases between. This CDR3 has 16 residues. CDR3 DNA: TGTGCCAGCAGTTTAGGGGGCGGAAAAACCGCAGATGTGCAGTATTTT. Amino acid sequence: CASSLGGGKTADVQYF.

Points on this clonotype: One base away lies a much larger clone, so this may be a sequencing read error. The J gene is TRBJ2-1, the V gene TRBV29-1; unclear D gene. The CDR3 sequence is 14 residues long. Per the germline V gene, CDR1 is SQVTM and CDR2 is ANQGSEA. The CDR3 is CSVLPSSPYNERFF. The CDR3 DNA is TGCAGCGTCCTTCCCTCGTCCCCCTACAATGAGCGGTTCTTC.

A word on this clonotype: Being one base from a much bigger clone, this may be a read error. The chain is built from TRBV12-3 or TRBV12-4 and TRBJ2-5; D not resolved. Trimming took 9 bases from V and 11 from J, leaving 22 bases between them. CDR3 length: 13 amino acids. The CDR3 bases are TGTGCCAGTAAGAGTTCCGGATCCAATGAGCAGTACTTC. It codes for CASKSSGSNEQYF.

The CDR3 reads CSARDRNTYSYEQYF. The CDR3 DNA follows: TGCAGTGCTAGAGATCGGAACACCTATTCCTACGAGCAGTACTTC. V usage is TRBV20-1 and J usage is TRBJ2-7; no firm D call. V lost 0 bases and J lost 1, with 13 bases in between. Germline CDR1 is DFQATT and CDR2 is SNEGSKA (reference sequence). This CDR3 is built from 15 residues.

This clonotype was counted ten times or more. The rearrangement joins TRBV11-2 to TRBJ2-1, with 12 bases aligning to TRBD2. V lost 4 bases and J lost 1; bases outside the gene matches: 5. The CDR3 is 17 amino acids. Germline-derived CDR1 and CDR2 are SGHAT and FQNNGV. The DNA for the CDR3 is TGTGCCAGCAGCTCCCTTGGACTAGCGGGATCCTACAATGAGCAGTTCTTC. This translates into CASSSLGLAGSYNEQFF.

The gene calls are TRBV7-2 and TRBJ2-7, with D possibly being TRBD2 (6 bases). V was shortened by 2 bases and J by 3 bases, with 11 bases between the two germline ends. Germline CDR1 SGHTA, CDR2 FQGNSA. The CDR3 is 14 amino acids. CDR3 loop: CASSLTAGNYEQYF. CDR3 DNA: TGTGCCAGCAGCTTAACGGCGGGGAACTACGAGCAGTACTTC. Variable domain in full (rest from reference TRBV7-2 and TRBJ2-7): GAGVSQSPSNKVTEKGKDVELRCDPISGHTALYWYRQSLGQGLEFLIYFQGNSAPDKSGLPSDRFSAERTGGSVSTLTIQRTQQEDSAVYLCASSLTAGNYEQYFGPGTRLTVT.

This clonotype was seen ten or more times. The V and J genes are TRBV6-2 or TRBV6-3 and TRBJ2-1; 8 nucleotides match TRBD1. The junction had 14 bases not matched to a gene; V was cut back by 2 bases and J by 5 bases. The CDR3 loop spans 18 amino acids. Per germline, CDR1 MNHEY and CDR2 SVGEGT. The CDR3 loop reads CASSYQDRAHFLHNEQFF. The DNA for the CDR3 is TGTGCCAGCAGTTACCAGGACAGGGCCCATTTTTTGCACAATGAGCAGTTCTTC.

Of note for this clonotype: This may be a read error: a much more frequent sequence differs by one nucleotide. The chain recombines TRBV11-2 with TRBJ2-1; 10 nucleotides align to TRBD2. The CDR3 has 15 amino acids. Germline V gene sequence: CDR1 SGHAT, CDR2 FQNNGV. The CDR3 nucleotides read TGTGCCGGCAGCCCCGAGCGGGGGGGCCACAATGAGCAGTTCTTC. Its protein is CAGSPERGGHNEQFF. Full variable domain (missing parts from reference TRBV11-2 and TRBJ2-1): EAGVAQSPRYKIIEKRQSVAFWCNPISGHATLYWYQQILGQGPKLLIQFQNNGVVDDSQLPKDRFSAERLKGVDSTLKIQPAKLEDSAVYLCAGSPERGGHNEQFFGPGTRLTVL.

This clonotype has only a few counts. The chain combines TRBV24-1 with TRBJ2-5; the match to TRBD2 covers 8 bases. Germline CDR1 reads KGHDR; CDR2 reads SFDVKD. V lost 7 bases to trimming and J lost 7 bases; unmatched junction nucleotides: 16. The CDR3 length is 16 residues. CDR3 in amino acids: CATSGKRAGDRATQYF. CDR3 sequence (DNA): TGTGCCACCAGCGGGAAACGAGCGGGGGATCGGGCGACCCAGTACTTC.

This chain connects TRBV11-3 to TRBJ2-2; tentative D call: TRBD1 (6 bases). Germline CDR1 is SGHNT and CDR2 is YENEEA. CDR3 length: 15 residues. V dropped 5 bases and J dropped 1 base, with 11 bases sitting between them. DNA for the CDR3: TGTGCCAGCAGCGTGGGACATTTGAACACCGGGGAGCTGTTTTTT. Protein: CASSVGHLNTGELFF.

At least ten counts were recorded for this clonotype. V gene TRBV7-2 combines with J gene TRBJ1-6, with D uncertain. The ends were cut back, 7 bases at V and 0 bases at J, with 7 bases in the middle. Germline CDR1 is SGHTA and CDR2 is FQGNSA. The CDR3 has 14 residues. The CDR3 sequence is CASTLDSYNSPLHF. In nucleotides, the CDR3 is TGTGCCAGCACCCTAGACTCCTATAATTCACCCCTCCACTTT.

The chain couples TRBV6-5 to TRBJ1-4; D gene ambiguous. Per germline, CDR1 MNHEY and CDR2 SVGAGI. Trimming shortened V by 2 bases and J by 0 bases, and 7 bases separated the two germline ends. The CDR3 sequence is 15 residues long. The CDR3 loop is CASSYPVATNEKLFF. The CDR3 DNA reads TGTGCCAGCAGTTACCCGGTTGCAACTAATGAAAAACTGTTTTTT.

This clonotype came up many times. The chain combines TRBV7-2 with TRBJ2-7; D is unresolved. In germline, CDR1 is SGHTA, CDR2 FQGNSA. The V end lost 0 bases, the J end lost 4 bases, and 7 bases lay between the germline ends. The CDR3 covers 13 residues. Here the CDR3 reads CASSLAGWYEQYF. The CDR3 nucleotides read TGTGCCAGCAGCTTAGCGGGGTGGTACGAGCAGTACTTC.

As concerns this clonotype: A read error may explain this, as a much larger clone is one base away. The CDR3 here is CASSQGCNQPQHF. CDR3 coding DNA: TGTGCCAGCAGTCAGGGTTGCAATCAGCCCCAGCATTTT. The gene calls are TRBV12-3 or TRBV12-4 and TRBJ1-5; D is possibly TRBD1 (5 bases). The CDR3 is 13 residues long. Trimming pared 5 bases from V and 2 bases from J, leaving 7 bases between.

Of note for this clonotype: A much bigger clone sits one base away, suggesting this may be a read error. The genes are TRBV6-2 or TRBV6-3 and TRBJ1-5, with D perhaps matching TRBD1 (5 bases). This CDR3 spans 14 amino acids. The germline V gene has CDR1 MNHEY and CDR2 SVGEGT. The CDR3 sequence is CASKGQFFDQSQHF. CDR3 in DNA: TGTGCCAGCAAGGGGCAGTTTTTCGATCAGTCCCAGCATTTT.

This clonotype appeared a few times. The chain has TRBV9 and TRBJ1-4; 8 bases align to TRBD1. CDR1 is SGDLS and CDR2 is YYNGEE in the germline V gene. The ends lost 2 bases at V and 3 bases at J; junction bases unmatched: 3. This CDR3 is built from 15 residues. The CDR3 spells CASSVQGAPNEKLFF. The DNA for the CDR3 is TGTGCCAGCAGCGTGCAGGGGGCCCCTAATGAAAAACTGTTTTTT.

This clonotype was detected a few times. This chain uses TRBV5-5 with TRBJ1-3, with 8 positions matching TRBD1. V lost 0 bases, J lost 1 base, and 6 bases stayed unmatched. Germline V CDR1 and CDR2: SGHKS, YYEKEE (reference sequence). This CDR3 contains 17 residues. CDR3 protein: CASSLAQGDRSGNTIYF. The DNA of the CDR3 is TGTGCCAGCAGCTTGGCACAGGGGGATAGGTCTGGAAACACCATATATTTT.